Presented here are 27 T cell receptor beta chains from one specimen sequenced in a study of cytomegalovirus exposure and HLA in healthy donors (dated by TCRdb to about 2017). Library construction relied on the immunoSEQ multiplex PCR assay. A mixture of 60 forward primers for TCR Vbeta segments and 13 reverse primers for TCR Jbeta segments was used in the multiplex PCR. The clones in this table, taken by TCRdb from immuneACCESS, are in-frame only. Not every clone is retained; where verified, under half of the shortfall comes from an unresolved V gene, and the cause of the rest is unknown. This sample gives 160,000 or so clones in total; roughly 80% of them show up just once. The ten largest clones take up 7% of the sample. Sample: PBMCs. These receptors were taken from a woman aged 25 to 39 in good health and CMV-seropositive.

This clone was seen a few times. The CDR3 loop is CASSPNRDGYTF. DNA of the CDR3: TGCGCCAGCAGTCCCAACAGAGATGGCTACACCTTC. This chain uses TRBV5-1 with TRBJ1-2; D gene uncertain. This CDR3 is 12 amino acids long. Germline values: CDR1 SGHRS, CDR2 YFSETQ. V dropped 5 bases and J dropped 6 bases, with 11 bases sitting between them.

In this sample, this clone turned up once. This rearrangement joins TRBV7-3 to TRBJ1-1; D may be TRBD1 (5 bases). Trimming left V 1 base short and J 0 bases short, with 9 bases between. The CDR3 is 15 amino acids. Germline CDR1 is SGHTA and CDR2 is FQGTGA. CDR3 in DNA: TGTGCCAGCAGCTTAATGGCAGGGCTGAACACTGAAGCTTTCTTT. It specifies CASSLMAGLNTEAFF.

The V and J genes are TRBV4-3 and TRBJ1-4, with D unresolved. Trimming removed 1 base from V and 0 bases from J, with 12 bases in between. The CDR3 length is 17 residues. Germline-derived CDR1 and CDR2 are LGHNA and YSLEER. As DNA, the CDR3 is TGCGCCAGCAGCCAAGGTACTTGGAGTGCAACTAATGAAAAACTGTTTTTT. Translated: CASSQGTWSATNEKLFF.

The rearrangement uses TRBV5-8 and TRBJ1-1; D not resolved. The V gene lost 4 bases and the J gene lost 7 bases, with 14 bases spanning the gap. Germline V gene lookup returns CDR1 SGHTS and CDR2 YDEGEE. This CDR3 is 13 amino acids long. The chain's CDR3 is CASSRVVRGEAFF. CDR3 bases: TGTGCCAGCAGCAGGGTCGTGCGGGGTGAAGCTTTCTTT.

The chain joins TRBV7-3 to TRBJ1-1; D not certain. V gave up 6 bases and J gave up 0 bases, with 8 bases separating them. The CDR3 extends over 13 amino acids. The germline V gene has CDR1 SGHTA and CDR2 FQGTGA. CDR3 region: CASSSQMNTEAFF. The CDR3, as DNA: TGTGCCAGCAGTTCCCAGATGAACACTGAAGCTTTCTTT. Full variable domain (missing parts from reference TRBV7-3 and TRBJ1-1): GAGVSQTPSNKVTEKGKYVELRCDPISGHTALYWYRQSLGQGPEFLIYFQGTGAADDSGLPNDRFFAVRPEGSVSTLKIQRTERGDSAVYLCASSSQMNTEAFFGQGTRLTVV.

In the case of this clone: The junction differs from germline at one of its ends, possibly a read error. This chain connects TRBV20-1 to TRBJ2-7, with D hard to call. Germline V lookup: CDR1 DFQATT, CDR2 SNEGSKA (reference sequence). CDR3 length: 11 residues. This chain's CDR3 is CSAVYVLEKYF. CDR3 nucleotides: TGCAGTGCTGTCTACGTCCTCGAGAAGTACTTC.

CDR3: CASITGTGTYNEQFF. CDR3 in DNA: TGTGCCAGCATCACCGGGACAGGGACCTACAATGAGCAGTTCTTC. The chain is built from TRBV5-5 and TRBJ2-1; 9 bases match TRBD1. With 6 bases clipped from V and 2 bases from J, the junction kept 6 bases outside the gene matches. CDR3 length equals 15 residues. The germline CDR1 and CDR2 sequences are SGHKS and YYEKEE (reference sequence).

This chain connects TRBV5-1 to TRBJ2-3, with a weak D call TRBD2 (6 bases). Trimming stripped 3 bases from V and 5 bases from J, with 22 bases between. This CDR3 is built from 17 residues. Germline lookup yields CDR1 SGHRS and CDR2 YFSETQ. The CDR3 bases are TGCGCCAGCAGCTCGACCGTTAGCGGCGGATCTGAAGATACGCAGTATTTT. Its protein product is CASSSTVSGGSEDTQYF.

This chain connects TRBV9 to TRBJ1-3, with 10 bases matching TRBD1. Germline CDR1 SGDLS, CDR2 YYNGEE. J was trimmed by 2 bases and V by 3 bases; bases with no gene match: 2. The CDR3 is 15 amino acids. CDR3 amino acids: CASSGTGGAGNTIYF. The CDR3 nucleotides are TGTGCCAGCAGCGGGACAGGGGGAGCTGGAAACACCATATATTTT.

The chain is built from TRBV7-9 and TRBJ2-2; 11 bases are a match to TRBD2. This CDR3 has 14 residues. CDR1 is SEHNR, CDR2 FQNEAQ, per germline (reference sequence). Trimming at V came to 5 bases and at J to 6 bases, leaving 2 bases not matched to a gene. For the CDR3, the DNA is TGTGCCAGCAGCCAGGGACTAGCGGCCGGGGAGCTGTTTTTT. Amino acid sequence: CASSQGLAAGELFF.

This rearrangement joins TRBV7-2 to TRBJ1-6; D not certain. This CDR3 has 16 residues. Trimming pared 1 base from V and 9 bases from J, leaving 16 bases between. CDR1 is SGHTA and CDR2 is FQGNSA in the germline V gene. The CDR3, as DNA: TGTGCCAGCAGCTTAGTCCCGACGTCTGAGGGTTCACCCCTCCACTTT. Its translation is CASSLVPTSEGSPLHF.

V gene TRBV15 combines with J gene TRBJ1-5, with D maybe TRBD1 (6 bases). The CDR3 consists of 14 residues. Germline V gene lookup returns CDR1 LNHNV and CDR2 YYDKDF (reference sequence). With 5 bases removed from V and 6 bases from J, the gap between germline ends came to 14 bases. CDR3 loop: CATSGGGAAQPQHF. Here the CDR3 DNA reads TGTGCCACCAGCGGAGGGGGAGCTGCTCAGCCCCAGCATTTT.

This clone was seen once. This rearrangement joins TRBV7-2 to TRBJ2-1; D is undetermined. Germline CDR1 SGHTA, CDR2 FQGNSA. V lost 1 base and J 2 bases, leaving 15 bases between the germline ends. The CDR3 has 17 residues. For the CDR3, the DNA is TGTGCCAGCAGCTTAGGGAGAGCGAAAGAAACCTACAATGAGCAGTTCTTC. It is translated as CASSLGRAKETYNEQFF.

This sequence joins TRBV19 and TRBJ1-1; D perhaps matches TRBD1 (5 bases). The V end was cut by 5 bases, the J end by 5 bases, with 12 bases between. Germline V gene sequence: CDR1 LNHDA, CDR2 SQIVND (reference sequence). The CDR3 length is 13 residues. The CDR3, as DNA: TGTGCCAGTAGTCTCGGAGGGGTTACTGAAGCTTTCTTT. It encodes CASSLGGVTEAFF.

The CDR3 is CASSSIPTAEAFF. The DNA of the CDR3 is TGTGCCAGCAGCTCAATCCCTACAGCTGAAGCTTTCTTT. This chain connects TRBV7-2 to TRBJ1-1; D is undetermined. V was trimmed by 4 bases and J by 6 bases, leaving 12 bases between them. CDR1 is SGHTA and CDR2 is FQGNSA in the germline V gene. CDR3 length equals 13 residues.

Regarding this clone: This sample includes further DNA sequences coding for the same CDR3. The chain recombines TRBV29-1 with TRBJ1-1, with D unresolved. The V end lost 7 bases, the J end lost 1 base, and 7 bases lay between the germline ends. There are 11 residues in the CDR3. Germline CDR1 and CDR2: SQVTM and ANQGSEA. The CDR3 DNA is TGCAGCGCCACAGCGAACACTGAAGCTTTCTTT. Translation: CSATANTEAFF.

Notes on this clone: The sample carries other DNA sequences with the same CDR3. This chain connects TRBV4-2 to TRBJ2-5, with D possibly matching TRBD1 (5 bases). The CDR3 sequence is 15 residues long. V was shortened by 1 base and J by 2 bases, with 11 bases between the two germline ends. CDR1 is LGHNA and CDR2 is YNFKEQ in the germline V gene. This CDR3 reads CASSQVGDRQETQYF. The CDR3 DNA reads as TGTGCCAGCAGCCAAGTAGGTGACAGACAAGAGACCCAGTACTTC.

The gene calls are TRBV21-1 and TRBJ2-3; the D call in the table, TRBD1, was not verified against the DNA. TRBV21-1 represents a pseudogene. This CDR3 is 17 amino acids long. This CDR3 reads CASIRPHRGSCTDTQYF. For the CDR3, the DNA is TGTGCCAGCATTCGACCCCACAGGGGCAGCTGCACAGATACGCAGTATTTT.

The CDR3 is CASSRDRVKTEAFF. Here the CDR3 DNA reads TGTGCCAGTAGTAGGGACAGGGTAAAGACTGAAGCTTTCTTT. This chain links TRBV19 with TRBJ1-1, with 9 positions matching TRBD1. V lost 4 bases and J lost 5; bases outside the gene matches: 5. From germline, CDR1 is LNHDA and CDR2 SQIVND (reference sequence). The CDR3 covers 14 residues.

This clone was seen a single time. CDR3 DNA: TGCAGCGTGACCTCAGCTAGCGGGGTGTACGAGCAGTACTTC. Amino acid sequence: CSVTSASGVYEQYF. This rearrangement joins TRBV29-1 to TRBJ2-7, with 9 bases fitting TRBD2. V was pared by 6 bases and J by 4 bases, with 10 bases of the junction left unmatched. Germline-derived CDR1 and CDR2 are SQVTM and ANQGSEA. The CDR3 contains 14 residues.

This chain uses TRBV4-1 with TRBJ2-7; D may be TRBD1 (5 bases). The V gene's germline CDR1 is MGHRA and CDR2 YSYEKL. The CDR3 is made up of 13 amino acids. Trimming cost V 2 bases and J 4 bases, with 9 bases left between them. CDR3 residues: CASSQRQQYEQYF. CDR3 DNA sequence: TGCGCCAGCAGCCAAAGACAGCAATACGAGCAGTACTTC.

This clone was recorded only once. J is TRBJ2-7 and V is TRBV10-3; TRBD1 matches at 7 bases. With V trimmed by 2 bases and J by 0 bases, 10 bases remained unmatched. CDR1 and CDR2 from the germline V gene are ENHRY and SYGVKD. The CDR3 length is 17 residues. CDR3 in DNA: TGTGCCATCAGTGAGGGCAGGGGGTCGGCAATCTCCTACGAGCAGTACTTC. It specifies CAISEGRGSAISYEQYF.

This chain links TRBV11-2 with TRBJ2-7; 9 positions agree with TRBD2. The germline V gene encodes CDR1 SGHAT and CDR2 FQNNGV. This CDR3 has 15 residues. The J segment lost 4 bases and the V segment lost 1 base, leaving 5 bases of the junction unmatched. The CDR3 DNA follows: TGTGCCAGCAGCTTAGTGGCTAGCGGGGCTTACGAGCAGTACTTC. It yields the protein CASSLVASGAYEQYF.

This clone was seen just once. V gene TRBV2 combines with J gene TRBJ1-5; D remains ambiguous. The germline V and J ends were trimmed by 7 bases and 1 base, with 14 bases remaining between them. Germline CDR1 is SNHLY and CDR2 is FYNNEI. The CDR3 consists of 15 residues. CDR3 bases: TGTGCCAGCACCTTGGAGATGGAGAGCAATCAGCCCCAGCATTTT. Its translation is CASTLEMESNQPQHF.

V is TRBV6-5 and J is TRBJ2-1; D is possibly TRBD2 (5 bases). The germline V and J ends were trimmed by 4 bases and 3 bases, with 13 bases remaining between them. This CDR3 contains 15 residues. Looked up from germline, CDR1 is MNHEY and CDR2 is SVGAGI. The CDR3 loop reads CASSSEGTLYNEQFF. The CDR3 DNA is TGTGCCAGCAGTTCAGAGGGTACACTCTACAATGAGCAGTTCTTC.

This clone was seen just once. The chain couples TRBV30 to TRBJ1-5; D unclear. The V gene's germline CDR1 is GTSNPN and CDR2 SVGIG (reference sequence). V was cut by 1 base and J by 7 bases, with 11 bases left in between. The CDR3 is 13 residues long. The DNA for the CDR3 is TGTGCCTGGAGTGGTAGCGCAGGCCAGCCCCAGCATTTT. This sequence encodes CAWSGSAGQPQHF.

As to this clone: The junction departs from germline at one end; a sequencing error may be responsible. This chain uses TRBV10-3 with TRBJ1-5; tentatively, D is TRBD1 (6 bases). Germline assignment: CDR1 ENHRY and CDR2 SYGVKD. The CDR3 runs 15 residues. CDR3 coding DNA: TGTGCCATCAGCGCCATAGGGGGTAGCGATCAGCCCCAGCATTTT. Encoded protein: CAISAIGGSDQPQHF.